The clone carrying this TCR beta chain has just a few counts. These data come from a study of immune cell composition in non-small cell lung cancer. Study-wide context: Lung adenocarcinoma or squamous carcinoma made up most tumours.

The CDR3 sequence is 14 residues long. Per germline, CDR1 SGHAT and CDR2 FQDESV (reference sequence). V was clipped by 2 bases and J by 5 bases; unmatched bases: 2. Profiled with immunoSEQ multiplex PCR; TCRdb holds only in-frame clones, not every one. The table shows thousands of clones, with 65% to 85% occurring only once. The normal lung sample lay at least 3 cm, and maximally far, from the tumour. Genomic DNA came from frozen unsorted single-cell suspensions. The genes are TRBV11-1 and TRBJ2-5, with 10 bases that match TRBD2. Sequencing input: non-adjacent lung tissue. The clonotype comes from a human donor with non-small cell lung cancer. The chain's CDR3 is CASSLLAGDETQYF. For the CDR3, the DNA is TGTGCCAGCAGCTTACTAGCGGGAGATGAGACCCAGTACTTC.